The present T cell receptor (beta chain) was sequenced within a study of blood T cell repertoires in COVID-19. Per the original methods: Estimates of nucleated cell counts were drawn from the amplification of reference gene primers. Profiled with immunoSEQ multiplex PCR; TCRdb holds only in-frame clones, not every one. V, J and clone size are those of that table, while D and trimming were read from the DNA. The data show around 180,000 clones, more than 65% seen once. The CDR3 covers 16 residues. Germline CDR1 and CDR2: LGHDT and YNNKEL (reference sequence). V was shortened by 3 bases and J by 0 bases, with 14 bases between the two germline ends. Clinical histories supplied by participants themselves formed the basis of cohort assignment.

J is TRBJ1-1 and V is TRBV3-1 (or the pseudogene TRBV3-2), with D hard to call. Input material: PBMCs or T cells enriched from blood (not recorded which). The source is a woman between 45 and 60 years old with acute COVID-19. The DNA of the CDR3 is TGTGCCAGCAGCCAGGGCCCAATACTGATGAACACTGAAGCTTTCTTT. Amino acids: CASSQGPILMNTEAFF.